This TCR beta chain originates from a study of cytomegalovirus exposure and HLA in healthy donors. Study overall: There were 70 million to 95 million unique TCRs (from HLA-typed donors) in an early data release.

The ends were cut back, 0 bases at V and 5 bases at J, with 15 bases in the middle. This CDR3 is 15 amino acids long. Germline assignment: CDR1 SGDLS and CDR2 YYNGEE. A multiplex PCR was run with 60 Vbeta primers and 13 Jbeta primers. Method: immunoSEQ multiplex PCR; TCRdb's copy keeps in-frame clones and lacks some. The data hold some 200,000 clones, with around 74% observed a single time. Study-level points and caveats: Being indistinguishable, some V segments were excluded, TRBV6-2 and TRBV6-3 among them. A later analysis linked about 17,000 TCR beta sequences to HLA alleles at 0.05 false discovery rate.

The table lists this clone with a count of one. Its cognate antigen is unknown. V is TRBV9 and J is TRBJ2-7; perhaps TRBD2 as D (6 bases). The sequenced material came from PBMCs. The source of this sequence is a girl aged 5 to 17 in good health and CMV-seropositive. CDR3 in amino acids: CASSVDGGVGNEQYF. CDR3 DNA sequence: TGTGCCAGCAGCGTAGATGGCGGGGTCGGCAACGAGCAGTACTTC.